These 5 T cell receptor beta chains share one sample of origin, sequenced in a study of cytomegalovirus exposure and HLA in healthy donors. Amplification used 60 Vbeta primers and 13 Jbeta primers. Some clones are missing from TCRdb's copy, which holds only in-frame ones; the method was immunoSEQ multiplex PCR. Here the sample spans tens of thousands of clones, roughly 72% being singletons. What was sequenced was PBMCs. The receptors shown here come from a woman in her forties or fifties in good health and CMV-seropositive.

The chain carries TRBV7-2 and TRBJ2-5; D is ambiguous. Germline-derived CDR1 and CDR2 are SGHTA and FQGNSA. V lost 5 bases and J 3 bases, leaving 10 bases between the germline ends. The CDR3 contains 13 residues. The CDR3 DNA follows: TGTGCCAGCAGCCCCTGGAGCGAAGAGACCCAGTACTTC. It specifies CASSPWSEETQYF.

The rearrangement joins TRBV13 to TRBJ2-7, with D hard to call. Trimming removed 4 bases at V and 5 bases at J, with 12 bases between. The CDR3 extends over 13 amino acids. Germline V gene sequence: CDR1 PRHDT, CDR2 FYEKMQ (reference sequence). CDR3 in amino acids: CASSSTVRDEQYF. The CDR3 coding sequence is TGTGCCAGCAGCTCGACCGTCCGGGACGAGCAGTACTTC.

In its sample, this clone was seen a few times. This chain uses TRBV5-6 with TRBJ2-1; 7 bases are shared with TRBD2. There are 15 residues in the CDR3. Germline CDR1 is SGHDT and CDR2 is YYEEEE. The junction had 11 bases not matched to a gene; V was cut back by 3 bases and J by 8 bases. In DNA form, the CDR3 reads TGTGCCAGCAGCTCGGGGACTACTGTGGGCGATGAGCAGTTCTTC. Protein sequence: CASSSGTTVGDEQFF. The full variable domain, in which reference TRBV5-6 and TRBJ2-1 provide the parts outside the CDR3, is DAGVTQSPTHLIKTRGQQVTLRCSPKSGHDTVSWYQQALGQGPQFIFQYYEEEERQRGNFPDRFSGHQFPNYSSELNVNALLLGDSALYLCASSSGTTVGDEQFFGPGTRLTVL.

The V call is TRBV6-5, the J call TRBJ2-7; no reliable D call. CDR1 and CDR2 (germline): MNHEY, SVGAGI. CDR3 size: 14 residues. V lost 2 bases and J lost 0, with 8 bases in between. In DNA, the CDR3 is TGTGCCAGCAGTTACGCGCAGGCCTCCTACGAGCAGTACTTC. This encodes CASSYAQASYEQYF.

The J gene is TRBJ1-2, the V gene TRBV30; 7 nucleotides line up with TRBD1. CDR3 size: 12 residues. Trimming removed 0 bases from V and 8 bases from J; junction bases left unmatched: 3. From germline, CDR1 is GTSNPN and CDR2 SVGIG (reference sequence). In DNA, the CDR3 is TGTGCCTGGAGTGTACAGGGGCCGGGCTACACCTTC. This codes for CAWSVQGPGYTF.